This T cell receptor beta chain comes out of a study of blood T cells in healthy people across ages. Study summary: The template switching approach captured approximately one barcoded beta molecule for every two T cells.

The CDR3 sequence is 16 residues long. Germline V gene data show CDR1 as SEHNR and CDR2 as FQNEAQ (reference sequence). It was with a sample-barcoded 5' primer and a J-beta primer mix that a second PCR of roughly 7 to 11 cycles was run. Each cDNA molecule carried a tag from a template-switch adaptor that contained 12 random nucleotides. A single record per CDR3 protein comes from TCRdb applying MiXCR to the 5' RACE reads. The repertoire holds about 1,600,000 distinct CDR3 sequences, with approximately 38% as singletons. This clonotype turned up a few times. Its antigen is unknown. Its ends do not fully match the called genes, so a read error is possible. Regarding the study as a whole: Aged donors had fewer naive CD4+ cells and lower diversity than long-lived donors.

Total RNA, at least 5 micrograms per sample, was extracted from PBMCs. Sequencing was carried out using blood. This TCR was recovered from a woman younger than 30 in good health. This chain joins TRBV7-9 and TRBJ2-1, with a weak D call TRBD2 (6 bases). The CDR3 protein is CASSSYPEGGQGEKFF. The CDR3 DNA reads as TGTGCCAGCAGCTCGTATCCTGAAGGAGGGCAGGGTGAGAAGTTCTTC. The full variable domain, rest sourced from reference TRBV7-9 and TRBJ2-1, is DTGVSQNPRHKITKRGQNVTFRCDPISEHNRLYWYRQTLGQGPEFLTYFQNEAQLEKSRLLSDRFSAERPKGSFSTLEIQRTEQGDSAMYLCASSSYPEGGQGEKFFGPGTRLTVL.